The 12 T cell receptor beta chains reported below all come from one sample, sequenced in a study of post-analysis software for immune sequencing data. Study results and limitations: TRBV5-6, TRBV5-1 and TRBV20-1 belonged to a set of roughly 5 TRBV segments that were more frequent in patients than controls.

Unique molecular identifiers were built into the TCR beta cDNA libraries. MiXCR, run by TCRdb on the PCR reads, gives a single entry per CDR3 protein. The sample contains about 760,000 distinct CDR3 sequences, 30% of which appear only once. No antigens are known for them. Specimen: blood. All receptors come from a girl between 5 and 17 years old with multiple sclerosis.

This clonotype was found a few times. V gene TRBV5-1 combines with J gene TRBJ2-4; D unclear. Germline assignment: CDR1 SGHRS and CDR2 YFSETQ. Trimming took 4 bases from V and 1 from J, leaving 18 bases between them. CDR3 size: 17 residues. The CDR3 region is CASSVEVAPRAKNIQYF. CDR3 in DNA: TGCGCCAGCAGCGTAGAGGTAGCTCCACGGGCCAAAAACATTCAGTACTTC. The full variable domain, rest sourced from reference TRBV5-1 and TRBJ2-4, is KAGVTQTPRYLIKTRGQQVTLSCSPISGHRSVSWYQQTPGQGLQFLFEYFSETQRNKGNFPGRFSGRQFSNSRSEMNVSTLELGDSALYLCASSVEVAPRAKNIQYFGAGTRLSVL.

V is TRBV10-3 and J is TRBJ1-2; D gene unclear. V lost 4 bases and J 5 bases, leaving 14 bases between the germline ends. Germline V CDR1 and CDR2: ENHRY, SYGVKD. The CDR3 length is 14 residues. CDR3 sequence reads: CAISVDKKIYGYTF. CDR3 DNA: TGTGCCATCAGTGTAGACAAGAAAATTTATGGCTACACCTTC.

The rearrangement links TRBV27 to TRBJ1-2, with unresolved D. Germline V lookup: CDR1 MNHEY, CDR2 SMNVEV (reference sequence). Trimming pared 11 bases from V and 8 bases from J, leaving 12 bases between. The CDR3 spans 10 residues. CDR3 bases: TGTGCCCTCCGGGTCCCAGGCTACACCTTC. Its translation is CALRVPGYTF.

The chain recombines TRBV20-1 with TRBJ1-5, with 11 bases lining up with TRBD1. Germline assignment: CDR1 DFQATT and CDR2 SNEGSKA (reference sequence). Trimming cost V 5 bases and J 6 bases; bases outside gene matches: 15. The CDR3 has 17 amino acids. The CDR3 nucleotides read TGCAGTGCTCGGACCGGACAGGGGGCGTCTAGCGGTCAGCCCCAGCATTTT. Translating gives CSARTGQGASSGQPQHF.

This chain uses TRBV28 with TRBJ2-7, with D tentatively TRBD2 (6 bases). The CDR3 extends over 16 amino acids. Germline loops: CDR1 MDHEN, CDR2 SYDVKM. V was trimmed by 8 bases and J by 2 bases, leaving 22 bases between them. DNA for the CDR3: TGTGCCAGCCCAGAGGGGAGGAGGTCCCTAGCCTACGAGCAGTACTTC. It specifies CASPEGRRSLAYEQYF.

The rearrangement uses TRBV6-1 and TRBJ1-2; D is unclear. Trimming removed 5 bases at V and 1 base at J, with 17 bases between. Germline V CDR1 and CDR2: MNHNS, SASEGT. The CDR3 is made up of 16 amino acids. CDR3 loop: CASSIGGPARNYGYTF. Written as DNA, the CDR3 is TGTGCCAGCAGTATCGGAGGCCCCGCTCGTAACTATGGCTACACCTTC.

Here the CDR3 DNA reads TGTGCCAGCCCCTCCGATTGGGCTAGCGGGACCAAAAACATTCAGTACTTC. Translation: CASPSDWASGTKNIQYF. This rearrangement joins TRBV25-1 to TRBJ2-4; 9 bases fit TRBD2. Unmatched junction bases numbered 13, after V lost 8 bases and J lost 2 bases. This CDR3 is 17 amino acids long. Looked up from germline, CDR1 is MGHDK and CDR2 is SYGVNS.

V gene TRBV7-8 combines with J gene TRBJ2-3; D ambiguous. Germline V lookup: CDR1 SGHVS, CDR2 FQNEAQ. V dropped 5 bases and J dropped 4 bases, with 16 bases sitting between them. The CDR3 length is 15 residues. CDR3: CASSPSRLPADTQYF. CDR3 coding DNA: TGTGCCAGCAGCCCGAGCCGACTGCCCGCAGATACGCAGTATTTT. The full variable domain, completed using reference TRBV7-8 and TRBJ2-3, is GAGVSQSPRYKVAKRGQDVALRCDPISGHVSLFWYQQALGQGPEFLTYFQNEAQLDKSGLPSDRFFAERPEGSVSTLKIQRTQQEDSAVYLCASSPSRLPADTQYFGPGTRLTVL.

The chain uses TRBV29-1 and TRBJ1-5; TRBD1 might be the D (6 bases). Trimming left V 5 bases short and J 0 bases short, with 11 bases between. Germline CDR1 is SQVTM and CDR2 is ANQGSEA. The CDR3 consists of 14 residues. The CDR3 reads CSVCRGNSNQPQHF. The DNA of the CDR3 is TGCAGCGTTTGCAGGGGTAATAGCAATCAGCCCCAGCATTTT.

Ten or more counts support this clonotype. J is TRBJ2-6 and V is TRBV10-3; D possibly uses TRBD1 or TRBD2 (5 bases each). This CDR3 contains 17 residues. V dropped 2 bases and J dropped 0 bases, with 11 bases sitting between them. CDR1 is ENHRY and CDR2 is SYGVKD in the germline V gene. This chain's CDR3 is CAISEGDVRSGANVLTF. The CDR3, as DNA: TGTGCCATCAGTGAGGGGGACGTACGCTCTGGGGCCAACGTCCTGACTTTC.

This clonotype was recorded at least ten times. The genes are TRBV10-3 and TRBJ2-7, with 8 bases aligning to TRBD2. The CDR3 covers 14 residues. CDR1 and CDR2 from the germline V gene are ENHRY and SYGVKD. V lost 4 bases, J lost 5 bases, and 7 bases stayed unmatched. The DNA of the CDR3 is TGTGCCATCAGTGGAGGCGGGAGGACCCACGAGCAGTACTTC. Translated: CAISGGGRTHEQYF.

The CDR3: CASSPTLEAGGRPDTQYF. CDR3 sequence (DNA): TGTGCCAGCAGCCCAACGCTGGAAGCGGGAGGCCGGCCGGATACGCAGTATTTT. J is TRBJ2-3 and V is TRBV7-9, with TRBD2 matching over 9 bases. The CDR3 length is 18 residues. Germline V lookup: CDR1 SEHNR, CDR2 FQNEAQ (reference sequence). The ends lost 5 bases at V and 6 bases at J; junction bases unmatched: 18.